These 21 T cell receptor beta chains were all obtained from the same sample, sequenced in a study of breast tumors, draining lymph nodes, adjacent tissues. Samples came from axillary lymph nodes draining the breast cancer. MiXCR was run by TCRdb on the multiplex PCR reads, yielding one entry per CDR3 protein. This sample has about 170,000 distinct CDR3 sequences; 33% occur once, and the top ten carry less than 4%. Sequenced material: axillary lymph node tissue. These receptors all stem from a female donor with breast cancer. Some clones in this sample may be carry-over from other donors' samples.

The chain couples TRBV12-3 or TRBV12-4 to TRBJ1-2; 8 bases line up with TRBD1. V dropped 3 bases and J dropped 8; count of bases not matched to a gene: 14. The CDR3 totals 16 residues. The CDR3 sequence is CASSFRPTGGQGGYTF. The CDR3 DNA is TGTGCCAGCAGTTTCCGGCCCACAGGGGGGCAAGGGGGCTACACCTTC.

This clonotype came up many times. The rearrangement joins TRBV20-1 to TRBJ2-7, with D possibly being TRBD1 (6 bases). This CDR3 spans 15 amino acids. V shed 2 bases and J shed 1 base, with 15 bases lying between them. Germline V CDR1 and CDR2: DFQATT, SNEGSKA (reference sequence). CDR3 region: CSARHPRGGSYEQYF. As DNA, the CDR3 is TGCAGTGCTAGACACCCCAGGGGTGGGTCCTACGAGCAGTACTTC.

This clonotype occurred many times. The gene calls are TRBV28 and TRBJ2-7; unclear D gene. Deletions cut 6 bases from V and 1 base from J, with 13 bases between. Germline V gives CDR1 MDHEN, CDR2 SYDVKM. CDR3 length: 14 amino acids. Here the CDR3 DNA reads TGTGCCAGCAGGAAGCGTGCCCTGTCCTACGAGCAGTACTTC. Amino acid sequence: CASRKRALSYEQYF. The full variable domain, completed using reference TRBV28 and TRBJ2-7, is DVKVTQSSRYLVKRTGEKVFLECVQDMDHENMFWYRQDPGLGLRLIYFSYDVKMKEKGDIPEGYSVSREKKERFSLILESASTNQTSMYLCASRKRALSYEQYFGPGTRLTVT.

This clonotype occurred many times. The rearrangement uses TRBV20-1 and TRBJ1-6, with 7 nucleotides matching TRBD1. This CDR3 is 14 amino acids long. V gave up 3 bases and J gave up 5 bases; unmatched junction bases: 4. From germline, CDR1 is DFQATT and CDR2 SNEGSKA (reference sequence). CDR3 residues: CSASTGTDNSPLHF. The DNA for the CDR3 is TGCAGTGCTAGCACGGGGACAGATAATTCACCCCTCCACTTT.

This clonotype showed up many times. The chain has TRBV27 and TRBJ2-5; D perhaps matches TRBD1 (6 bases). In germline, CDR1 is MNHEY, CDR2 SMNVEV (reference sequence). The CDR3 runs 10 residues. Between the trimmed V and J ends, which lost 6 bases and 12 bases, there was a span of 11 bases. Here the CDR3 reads CASSARTEYF. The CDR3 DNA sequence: TGTGCCAGCAGCGCCAGGACAGAGTACTTC.

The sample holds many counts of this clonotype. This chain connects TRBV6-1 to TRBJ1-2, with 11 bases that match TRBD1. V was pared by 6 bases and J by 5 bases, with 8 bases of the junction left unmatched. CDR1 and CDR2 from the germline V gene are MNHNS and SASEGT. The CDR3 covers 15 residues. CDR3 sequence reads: CASSWTGGVGYGYTF. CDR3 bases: TGTGCCAGCAGCTGGACAGGGGGCGTCGGTTATGGCTACACCTTC.

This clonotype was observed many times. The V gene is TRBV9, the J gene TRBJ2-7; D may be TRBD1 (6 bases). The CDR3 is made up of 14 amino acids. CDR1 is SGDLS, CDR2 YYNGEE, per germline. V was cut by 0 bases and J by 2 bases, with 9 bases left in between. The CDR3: CASSVAGQAYEQYF. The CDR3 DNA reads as TGTGCCAGCAGCGTAGCGGGACAAGCCTACGAGCAGTACTTC.

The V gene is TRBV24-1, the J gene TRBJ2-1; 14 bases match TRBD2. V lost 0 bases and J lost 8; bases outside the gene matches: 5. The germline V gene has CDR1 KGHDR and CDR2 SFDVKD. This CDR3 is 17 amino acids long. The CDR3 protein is CATSDLRGTSGGHEQFF. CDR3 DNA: TGTGCCACCAGTGATTTGCGGGGGACTAGCGGGGGCCATGAGCAGTTCTTC.

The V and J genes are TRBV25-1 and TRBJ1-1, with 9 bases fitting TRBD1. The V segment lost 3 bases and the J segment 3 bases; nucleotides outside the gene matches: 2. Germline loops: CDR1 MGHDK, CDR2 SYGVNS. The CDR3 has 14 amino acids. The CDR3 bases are TGTGCCAGCAGTGATTGGGACAGGGACACTGAAGCTTTCTTT. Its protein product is CASSDWDRDTEAFF.

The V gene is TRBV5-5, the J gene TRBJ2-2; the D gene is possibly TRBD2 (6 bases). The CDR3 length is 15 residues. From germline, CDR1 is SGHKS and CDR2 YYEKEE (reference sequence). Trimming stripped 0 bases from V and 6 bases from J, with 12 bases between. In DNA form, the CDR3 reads TGTGCCAGCAGCTTGGCCGAGGAGGGACCCGGGGAGCTGTTTTTT. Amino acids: CASSLAEEGPGELFF. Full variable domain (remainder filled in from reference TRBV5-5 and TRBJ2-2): DAGVTQSPTHLIKTRGQQVTLRCSPISGHKSVSWYQQVLGQGPQFIFQYYEKEERGRGNFPDRFSARQFPNYSSELNVNALLLGDSALYLCASSLAEEGPGELFFGEGSRLTVL.

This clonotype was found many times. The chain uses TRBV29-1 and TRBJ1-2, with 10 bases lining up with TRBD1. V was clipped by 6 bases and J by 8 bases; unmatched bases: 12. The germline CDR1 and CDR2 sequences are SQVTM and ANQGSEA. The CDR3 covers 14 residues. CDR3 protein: CSVDVPGTGVGYTF. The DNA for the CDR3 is TGCAGCGTCGATGTACCCGGGACAGGGGTCGGCTACACCTTC.

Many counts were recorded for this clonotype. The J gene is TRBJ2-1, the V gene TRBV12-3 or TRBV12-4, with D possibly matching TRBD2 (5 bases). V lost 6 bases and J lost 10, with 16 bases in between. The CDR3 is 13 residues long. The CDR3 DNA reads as TGTGCCAGCAGCCCCCCCTCGGGATGGGAGCAGTTCTTC. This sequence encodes CASSPPSGWEQFF.

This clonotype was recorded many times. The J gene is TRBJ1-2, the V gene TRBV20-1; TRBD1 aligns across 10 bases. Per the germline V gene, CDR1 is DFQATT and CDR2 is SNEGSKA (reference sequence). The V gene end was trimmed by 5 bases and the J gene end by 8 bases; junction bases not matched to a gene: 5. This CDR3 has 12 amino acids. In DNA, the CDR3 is TGCAGTGCTCAGACAGGGGGCGTAGGCTACACCTTC. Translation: CSAQTGGVGYTF.

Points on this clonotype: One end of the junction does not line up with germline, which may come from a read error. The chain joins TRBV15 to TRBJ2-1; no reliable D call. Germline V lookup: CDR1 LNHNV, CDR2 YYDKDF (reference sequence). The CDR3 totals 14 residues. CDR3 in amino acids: CATSGEGSTNELSF. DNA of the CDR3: TGTGCCACCAGCGGAGAAGGGTCTACCAATGAGCTGTCCTTC.

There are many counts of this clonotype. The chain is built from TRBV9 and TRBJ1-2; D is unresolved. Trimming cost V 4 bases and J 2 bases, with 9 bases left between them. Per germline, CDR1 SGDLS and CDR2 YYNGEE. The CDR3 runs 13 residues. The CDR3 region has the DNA TGTGCCAGCAGCCCTGGCGAGAACTATGGCTACACCTTC. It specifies CASSPGENYGYTF.

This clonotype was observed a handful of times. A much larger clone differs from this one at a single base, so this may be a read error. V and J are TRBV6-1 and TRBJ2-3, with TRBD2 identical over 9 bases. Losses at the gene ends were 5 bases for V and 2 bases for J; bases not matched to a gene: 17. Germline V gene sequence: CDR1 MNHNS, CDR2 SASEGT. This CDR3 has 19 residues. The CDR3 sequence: CASSLNSGGRNFVTDTQYF. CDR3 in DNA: TGTGCCAGCAGTCTAAATAGCGGGGGCCGCAACTTTGTCACAGATACGCAGTATTTT.

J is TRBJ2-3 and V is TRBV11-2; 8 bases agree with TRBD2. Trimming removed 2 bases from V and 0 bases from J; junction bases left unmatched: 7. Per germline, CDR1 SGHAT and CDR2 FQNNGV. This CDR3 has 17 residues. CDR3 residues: CASSLSVGGVSTDTQYF. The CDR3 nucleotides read TGTGCCAGCAGCTTATCCGTCGGGGGGGTGAGCACAGATACGCAGTATTTT.

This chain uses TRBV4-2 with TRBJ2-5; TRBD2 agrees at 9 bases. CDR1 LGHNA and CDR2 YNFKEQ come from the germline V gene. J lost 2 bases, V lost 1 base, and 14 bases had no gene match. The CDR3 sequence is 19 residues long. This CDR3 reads CASSQVLPLGGGGQETQYF. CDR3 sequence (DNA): TGTGCCAGCAGCCAAGTATTGCCGTTAGGCGGGGGGGGGCAAGAGACCCAGTACTTC.

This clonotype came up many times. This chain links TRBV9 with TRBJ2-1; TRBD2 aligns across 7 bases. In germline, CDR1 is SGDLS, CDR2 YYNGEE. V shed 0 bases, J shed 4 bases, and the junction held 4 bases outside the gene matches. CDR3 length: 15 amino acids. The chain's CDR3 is CASSVVAGEYNEQFF. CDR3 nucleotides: TGTGCCAGCAGCGTAGTGGCGGGAGAGTACAATGAGCAGTTCTTC.

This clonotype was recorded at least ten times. The chain's CDR3 is CASSSMTGSYNSPLHF. In DNA form, the CDR3 reads TGTGCCAGCAGTTCCATGACAGGGAGCTATAATTCACCCCTCCACTTT. J is TRBJ1-6 and V is TRBV27; 7 bases are shared with TRBD1. CDR3 size: 16 residues. V was pared by 4 bases and J by 3 bases, with 6 bases of the junction left unmatched. Germline V CDR1 and CDR2: MNHEY, SMNVEV (reference sequence).

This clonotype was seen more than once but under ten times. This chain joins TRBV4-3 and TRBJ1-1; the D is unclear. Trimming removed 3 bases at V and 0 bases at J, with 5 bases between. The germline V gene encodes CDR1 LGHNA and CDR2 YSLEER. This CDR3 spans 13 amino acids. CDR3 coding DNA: TGCGCCAGCAGCCAGGGTATGAACACTGAAGCTTTCTTT. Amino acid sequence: CASSQGMNTEAFF.